The next 5 T cell receptor beta chains were all read from a single sample in a study of blood T cell repertoires in COVID-19 (TCRdb year 2020). The library was obtained by the immunoSEQ multiplex PCR assay. TCRdb's version of the immuneACCESS table is confined to in-frame rearrangements and falls short of the full clone set. An unresolved V gene accounts for under half of the shortfall where checked; the remainder is of unknown origin. This sample comprises 230,000 or so clones, roughly 88% of them detected only once. Over 3% of the sample rests with the top ten. The specimen was PBMCs or T cells enriched from blood (not recorded which). These receptors were obtained from a woman aged 40 to 49 with acute COVID-19.

The V gene is TRBV5-1, the J gene TRBJ1-3; 7 bases line up with TRBD1. Germline assignment: CDR1 SGHRS and CDR2 YFSETQ. This CDR3 has 15 residues. The V gene end was trimmed by 4 bases and the J gene end by 4 bases; junction bases not matched to a gene: 8. CDR3 amino acids: CASSTETGYGNTIYF. CDR3 coding DNA: TGCGCCAGCAGCACCGAGACAGGGTACGGAAACACCATATATTTT.

The chain employs TRBV4-1 and TRBJ1-2; 10 nucleotides agree with TRBD1. The CDR3 contains 15 residues. CDR1 and CDR2 from the germline V gene are MGHRA and YSYEKL. Trimming took 3 bases from V and 8 from J; bases not matched to a gene: 9. The CDR3 sequence: CASSQWDRGLPGYTF. The DNA for the CDR3 is TGCGCCAGCAGCCAGTGGGACAGGGGTCTGCCCGGCTACACCTTC.

V and J are TRBV28 and TRBJ1-1; 9 nucleotides agree with TRBD1. This CDR3 contains 14 residues. J lost 11 bases, V lost 5 bases, and 12 bases had no gene match. Germline lookup yields CDR1 MDHEN and CDR2 SYDVKM. Here the CDR3 reads CASSRSGTGFSAFF. The CDR3 DNA sequence: TGTGCCAGCAGTCGCTCCGGGACAGGGTTTTCGGCTTTCTTT.

This chain joins TRBV3-1 (or the pseudogene TRBV3-2) and TRBJ2-3; possibly TRBD2 for D (6 bases). The CDR3 is 17 residues long. Germline V gives CDR1 LGHDT, CDR2 YNNKEL (reference sequence). V lost 0 bases and J 4 bases, leaving 17 bases between the germline ends. The CDR3 loop reads CASSQDLGSGPSDTQYF. The CDR3 region has the DNA TGTGCCAGCAGCCAAGATCTTGGTAGCGGCCCCTCAGATACGCAGTATTTT.

The rearrangement uses TRBV6-2 or TRBV6-3 and TRBJ2-7; D is perhaps TRBD2 (6 bases). V lost 2 bases, J lost 2 bases, and 19 bases lay in between. CDR1 is MNHEY, CDR2 SVGEGT, per germline. There are 17 residues in the CDR3. The CDR3 sequence is CASSYPTVSGTTYEQYF. The DNA for the CDR3 is TGTGCCAGCAGTTACCCAACAGTTAGCGGAACGACCTACGAGCAGTACTTC.